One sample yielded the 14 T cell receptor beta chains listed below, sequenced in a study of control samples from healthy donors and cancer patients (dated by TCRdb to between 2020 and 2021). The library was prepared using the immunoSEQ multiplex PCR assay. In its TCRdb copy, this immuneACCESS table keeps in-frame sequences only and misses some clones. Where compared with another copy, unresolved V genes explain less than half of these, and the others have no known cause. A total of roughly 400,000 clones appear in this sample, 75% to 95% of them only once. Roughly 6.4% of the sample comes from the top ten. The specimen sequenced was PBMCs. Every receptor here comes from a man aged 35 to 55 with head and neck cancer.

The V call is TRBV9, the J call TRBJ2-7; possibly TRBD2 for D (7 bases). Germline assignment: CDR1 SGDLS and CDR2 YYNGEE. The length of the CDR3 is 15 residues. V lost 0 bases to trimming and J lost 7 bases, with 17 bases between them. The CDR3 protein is CASSVAASGRGEQYF. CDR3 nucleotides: TGTGCCAGCAGCGTAGCAGCTAGCGGAAGGGGGGAGCAGTACTTC. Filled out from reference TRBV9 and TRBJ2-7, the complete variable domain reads DSGVTQTPKHLITATGQRVTLRCSPRSGDLSVYWYQQSLDQGLQFLIQYYNGEERAKGNILERFSAQQFPDLHSELNLSSLELGDSALYFCASSVAASGRGEQYFGPGTRLTVT.

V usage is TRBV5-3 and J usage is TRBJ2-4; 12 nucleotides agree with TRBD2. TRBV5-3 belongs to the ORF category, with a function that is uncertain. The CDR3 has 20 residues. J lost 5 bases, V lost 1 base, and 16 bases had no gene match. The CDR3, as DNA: TGTGCCAGAAGCTTGTCGTTGGCTAGCGGGGGGGCTAGCCAAGAAAACATTCAGTACTTC. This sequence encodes CARSLSLASGGASQENIQYF.

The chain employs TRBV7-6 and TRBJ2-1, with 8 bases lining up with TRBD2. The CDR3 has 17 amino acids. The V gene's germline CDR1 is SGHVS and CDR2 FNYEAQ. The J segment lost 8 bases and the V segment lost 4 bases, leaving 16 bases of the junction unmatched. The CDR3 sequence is CASSSVLTGGLDDEQFF. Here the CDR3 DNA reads TGTGCCAGCAGCTCCGTTCTTACGGGAGGGCTGGATGATGAGCAGTTCTTC.

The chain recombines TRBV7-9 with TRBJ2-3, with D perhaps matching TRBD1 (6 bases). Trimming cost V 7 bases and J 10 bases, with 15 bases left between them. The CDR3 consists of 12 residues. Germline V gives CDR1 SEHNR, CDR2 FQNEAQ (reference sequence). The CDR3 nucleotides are TGTGCCAGCAACCCGAAGCAGGGGCCGCAGTATTTT. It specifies CASNPKQGPQYF.

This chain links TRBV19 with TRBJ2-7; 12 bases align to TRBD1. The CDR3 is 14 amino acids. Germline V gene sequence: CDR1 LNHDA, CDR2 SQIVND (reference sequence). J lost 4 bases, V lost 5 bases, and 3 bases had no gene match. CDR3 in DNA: TGTGCCAGTAGTGTGGGACAGGGGGCATACGAGCAGTACTTC. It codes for CASSVGQGAYEQYF.

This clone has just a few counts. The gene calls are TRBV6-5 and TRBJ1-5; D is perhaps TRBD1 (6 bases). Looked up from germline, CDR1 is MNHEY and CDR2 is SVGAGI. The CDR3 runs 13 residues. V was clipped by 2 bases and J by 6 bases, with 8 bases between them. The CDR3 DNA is TGTGCCAGCAGTTACGGCAGGGGTCAGCCCCAGCATTTT. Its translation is CASSYGRGQPQHF.

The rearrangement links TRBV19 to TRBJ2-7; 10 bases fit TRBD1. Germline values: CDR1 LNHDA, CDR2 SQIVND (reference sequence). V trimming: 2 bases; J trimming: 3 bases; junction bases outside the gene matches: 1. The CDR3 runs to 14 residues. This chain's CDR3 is CASSIRDRGYEQYF. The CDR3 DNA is TGTGCCAGTAGTATAAGGGACAGGGGCTACGAGCAGTACTTC. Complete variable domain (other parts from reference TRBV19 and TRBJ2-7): DGGITQSPKYLFRKEGQNVTLSCEQNLNHDAMYWYRQDPGQGLRLIYYSQIVNDFQKGDIAEGYSVSREKKESFPLTVTSAQKNPTAFYLCASSIRDRGYEQYFGPGTRLTVT.

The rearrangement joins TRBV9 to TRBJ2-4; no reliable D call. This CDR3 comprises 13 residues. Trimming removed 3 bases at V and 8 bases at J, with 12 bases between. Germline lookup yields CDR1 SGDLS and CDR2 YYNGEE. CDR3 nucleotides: TGTGCCAGCAGCGCTACCGAGAAAGACATTCAGTACTTC. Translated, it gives CASSATEKDIQYF. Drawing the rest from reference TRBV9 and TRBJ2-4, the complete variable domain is DSGVTQTPKHLITATGQRVTLRCSPRSGDLSVYWYQQSLDQGLQFLIQYYNGEERAKGNILERFSAQQFPDLHSELNLSSLELGDSALYFCASSATEKDIQYFGAGTRLSVL.

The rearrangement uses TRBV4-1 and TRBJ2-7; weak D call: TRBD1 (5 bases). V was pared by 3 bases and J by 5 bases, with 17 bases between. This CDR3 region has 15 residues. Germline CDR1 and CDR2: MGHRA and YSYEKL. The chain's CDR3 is CASSQDTGVGDEQYF. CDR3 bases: TGCGCCAGCAGCCAGGATACAGGAGTTGGGGACGAGCAGTACTTC.

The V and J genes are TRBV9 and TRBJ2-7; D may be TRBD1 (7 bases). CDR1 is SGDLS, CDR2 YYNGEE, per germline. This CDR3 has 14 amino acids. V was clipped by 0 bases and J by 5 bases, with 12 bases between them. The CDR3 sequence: CASSVGGRGDEQYF. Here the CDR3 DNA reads TGTGCCAGCAGCGTAGGAGGCAGGGGGGACGAGCAGTACTTC.

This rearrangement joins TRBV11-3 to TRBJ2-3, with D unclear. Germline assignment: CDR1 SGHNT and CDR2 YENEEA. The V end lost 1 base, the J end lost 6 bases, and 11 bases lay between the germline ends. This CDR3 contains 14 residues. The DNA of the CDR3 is TGTGCCAGCAGCTTAGGCCCCTCGGCGGATACGCAGTATTTT. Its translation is CASSLGPSADTQYF.

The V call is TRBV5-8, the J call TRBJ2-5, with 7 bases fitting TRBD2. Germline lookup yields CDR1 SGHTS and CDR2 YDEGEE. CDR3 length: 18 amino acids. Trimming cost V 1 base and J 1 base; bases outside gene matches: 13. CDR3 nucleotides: TGTGCCAGCAGCTTGTCCTCCGTGGGGGGGGTTTTCCAAGAGACCCAGTACTTC. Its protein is CASSLSSVGGVFQETQYF. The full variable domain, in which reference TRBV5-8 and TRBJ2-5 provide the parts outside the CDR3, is EAGVTQSPTHLIKTRGQQATLRCSPISGHTSVYWYQQALGLGLQFLLWYDEGEERNRGNFPPRFSGRQFPNYSSELNVNALELEDSALYLCASSLSSVGGVFQETQYFGPGTRLLVL.

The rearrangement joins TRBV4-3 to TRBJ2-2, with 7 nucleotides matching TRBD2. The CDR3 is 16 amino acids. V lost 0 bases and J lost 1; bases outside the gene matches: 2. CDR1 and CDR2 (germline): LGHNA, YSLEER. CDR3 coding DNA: TGCGCCAGCAGCCAAGAGACGGGGGGGAACACCGGGGAGCTGTTTTTT. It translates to CASSQETGGNTGELFF.

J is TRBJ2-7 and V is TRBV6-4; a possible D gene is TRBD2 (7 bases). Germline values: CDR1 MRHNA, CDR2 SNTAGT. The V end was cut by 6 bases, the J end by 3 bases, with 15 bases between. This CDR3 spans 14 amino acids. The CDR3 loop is CASRGGGPVYEQYF. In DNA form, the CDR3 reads TGTGCCAGCAGGGGCGGGGGCCCGGTCTACGAGCAGTACTTC.